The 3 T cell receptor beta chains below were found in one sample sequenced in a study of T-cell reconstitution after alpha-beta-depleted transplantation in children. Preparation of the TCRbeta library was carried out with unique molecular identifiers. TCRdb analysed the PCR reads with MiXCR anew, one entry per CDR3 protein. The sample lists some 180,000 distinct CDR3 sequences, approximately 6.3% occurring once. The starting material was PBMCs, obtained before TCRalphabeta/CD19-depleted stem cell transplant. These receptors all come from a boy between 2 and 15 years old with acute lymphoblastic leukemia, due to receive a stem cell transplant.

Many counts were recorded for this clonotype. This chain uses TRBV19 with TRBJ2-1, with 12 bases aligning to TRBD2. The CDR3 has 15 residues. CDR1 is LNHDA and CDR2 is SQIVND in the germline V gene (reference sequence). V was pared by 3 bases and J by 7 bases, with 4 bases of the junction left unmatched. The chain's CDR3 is CASSMASGRGNEQFF. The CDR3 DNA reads TGTGCCAGTAGTATGGCTAGCGGGAGGGGAAATGAGCAGTTCTTC. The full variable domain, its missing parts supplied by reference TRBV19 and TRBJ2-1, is DGGITQSPKYLFRKEGQNVTLSCEQNLNHDAMYWYRQDPGQGLRLIYYSQIVNDFQKGDIAEGYSVSREKKESFPLTVTSAQKNPTAFYLCASSMASGRGNEQFFGPGTRLTVL.

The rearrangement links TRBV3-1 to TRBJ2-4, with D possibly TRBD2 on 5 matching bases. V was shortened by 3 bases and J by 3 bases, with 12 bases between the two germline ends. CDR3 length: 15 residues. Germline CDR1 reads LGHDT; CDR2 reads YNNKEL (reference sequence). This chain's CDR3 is CASSQGDLIKNIQYF. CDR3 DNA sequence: TGTGCCAGCAGCCAGGGAGACCTGATCAAAAACATTCAGTACTTC.

CDR3 region: CASTSGTGEADTQYF. Written as DNA, the CDR3 is TGTGCCAGCACTTCCGGGACAGGGGAAGCAGATACGCAGTATTTT. This chain connects TRBV6-5 to TRBJ2-3, with 10 bases that match TRBD1. The J segment lost 4 bases and the V segment lost 7 bases, leaving 8 bases of the junction unmatched. Germline CDR1 reads MNHEY; CDR2 reads SVGAGI. The CDR3 loop spans 15 amino acids.